This is a list of T cell receptor beta chains from one sample in a study of HIV-infected children after antiretroviral therapy interruption. TCRdb re-called the 3' RACE reads through MiXCR, storing one row per CDR3 protein. This sample yields around 47,000 distinct CDR3 sequences, of which approximately 4.3% are seen a single time; 0.7% belongs to the top ten. The sample here was CD45RA+ CD4+ T cells from PBMCs, pooled from several time points, taken from a donor given antiretroviral therapy, either interrupted or continuous. All receptors derive from a pool of human donors with HIV. Both conserved end residues are part of each CDR3. D genes are given only for firm matches. Clone size is shown for a subset of rows, as once, few, many or a class of expanded clone.

cdr3_aa	cdr3_nt	clone_size	v_call	d_call	j_call	cdr3_length
CASSPSTGDNQPQHF	TGTGCCAGCAGCCCATCGACAGGGGACAATCAGCCCCAGCATTTT	many	TRBV3-1	TRBD1	TRBJ1-5	15
CASRYNERGYNEQFF	TGTGCCAGCAGATACAATGAGCGGGGGTACAATGAGCAGTTCTTC	many	TRBV28	TRBD2	TRBJ2-1	15
CAWTSGIGGNTIYF	TGTGCCTGGACGTCGGGGATAGGAGGAAACACCATATATTTT	many	TRBV30	NA	TRBJ1-3	14
CSVEIGLNTGELFF	TGCAGCGTTGAAATAGGCTTGAACACCGGGGAGCTGTTTTTT	many	TRBV29-1	NA	TRBJ2-2	14
CASSLGGGKAFF	TGTGCCAGCAGTTTGGGAGGGGGCAAAGCTTTCTTT	many	TRBV12-3/TRBV12-4	TRBD1	TRBJ1-1	12
CASSPGQGSDTQYF	TGCGCCAGCAGCCCAGGACAGGGGTCAGATACGCAGTATTTT	many	TRBV5-1	TRBD1	TRBJ2-3	14
CASSWGWDTQYF	TGTGCCAGCAGTTGGGGATGGGATACGCAGTATTTT	many	TRBV6-2/TRBV6-3	NA	TRBJ2-3	12
CAIMPADTQYF	TGTGCCATCATGCCGGCAGATACGCAGTATTTT	NA	TRBV10-3	NA	TRBJ2-3	11
CASSLGINYGYTF	TGTGCCAGCAGTTTAGGGATTAACTATGGCTACACCTTC	many	TRBV12-3/TRBV12-4	NA	TRBJ1-2	13
CSGTINGATYEQYF	TGCAGCGGAACAATAAACGGCGCAACCTACGAGCAGTACTTC	many	TRBV29-1	NA	TRBJ2-7	14
CASSRKVGTEAFF	TGTGCCAGCAGTCGAAAGGTGGGGACTGAAGCTTTCTTT	many	TRBV6-1	NA	TRBJ1-1	13
CASSADRENEQFF	TGTGCCAGCAGCGCGGACAGGGAGAATGAGCAGTTCTTC	many	TRBV6-4	TRBD1	TRBJ2-1	13
CASSYIGTAYQPQHF	TGTGCCAGCAGTTACATCGGGACAGCCTATCAGCCCCAGCATTTT	many	TRBV6-2/TRBV6-3	TRBD1	TRBJ1-5	15
CASSLETRQETQYF	TGCGCCAGCAGCTTGGAAACTAGACAAGAGACCCAGTACTTC	few	TRBV5-1	NA	TRBJ2-5	14
CASRRLETGELFF	TGTGCCAGCAGGCGACTAGAAACCGGGGAGCTGTTTTTT	many	TRBV12-3/TRBV12-4	NA	TRBJ2-2	13
CASSLTVDTEAFF	TGCGCCAGCAGCTTGACGGTCGACACTGAAGCTTTCTTT	many	TRBV5-1	NA	TRBJ1-1	13
CASSPRTGGETEAFF	TGTGCCAGCAGCCCTCGGACAGGGGGGGAGACTGAAGCTTTCTTT	many	TRBV7-9	TRBD1	TRBJ1-1	15
CASSLGGRINYGYTF	TGTGCCAGCAGTTTAGGTGGACGGATCAACTATGGCTACACCTTC	many	TRBV12-3/TRBV12-4	NA	TRBJ1-2	15
CASRGNNQPQHF	TGTGCCAGCAGGGGAAACAATCAGCCCCAGCATTTT	many	TRBV28	NA	TRBJ1-5	12
CASSPDRAGANVLTF	TGTGCCAGCAGTCCAGACAGGGCTGGGGCCAACGTCCTGACTTTC	many	TRBV21-1	NA	TRBJ2-6	15
CASISDGPVVSTDTQYF	TGTGCCAGCATCTCCGACGGCCCCGTCGTTAGCACAGATACGCAGTATTTT	many	TRBV2	NA	TRBJ2-3	17
CASDSGGAKSDTQYF	TGTGCTAGTGATAGCGGGGGGGCGAAATCAGATACGCAGTATTTT	many	TRBV12-5	TRBD2	TRBJ2-3	15
CSGTGSGNTIYF	TGCAGCGGGACAGGGTCCGGGAACACCATATATTTT	NA	TRBV29-1	TRBD1	TRBJ1-3	12
CSAGGRSATNYEQYF	TGCAGTGCTGGAGGGCGGTCGGCAACCAACTACGAGCAGTACTTC	medium-sized	TRBV20-1	NA	TRBJ2-7	15
CASSLSTNNYGYTF	TGTGCCAGTAGTCTCTCGACAAATAACTATGGCTACACCTTC	many	TRBV19	NA	TRBJ1-2	14
CATQAGWTEAFF	TGTGCCACCCAGGCAGGGTGGACTGAAGCTTTCTTT	NA	TRBV12-3/TRBV12-4	NA	TRBJ1-1	12
CASSLGSYPPLGEQYF	TGTGCCAGCAGCTTAGGGTCATACCCTCCTTTAGGCGAGCAGTACTTC	many	TRBV7-9	NA	TRBJ2-7	16
CASSVGSMAAETQYF	TGTGCCAGCAGCGTAGGGAGTATGGCGGCAGAGACCCAGTACTTC	many	TRBV9	NA	TRBJ2-5	15